One sample yielded the 25 T cell receptor beta chains listed below, sequenced in a study of blood T cell repertoires in COVID-19. This table comes from immunoSEQ multiplex PCR, and its TCRdb copy is limited to in-frame clones, with some not included. The top ten hold less than 6% of the sample, which has some 100,000 clones, more than 75% seen once. Specimen: peripheral blood. The receptors derive from an elderly woman with active COVID-19.

The sample holds one count of this clone. V is TRBV7-2 and J is TRBJ2-2; D ambiguous. Looked up from germline, CDR1 is SGHTA and CDR2 is FQGNSA. V lost 5 bases to trimming and J lost 6 bases, with 16 bases between them. There are 15 residues in the CDR3. The CDR3 sequence is CASSAQAAIPGELFF. The CDR3 DNA reads TGTGCCAGCAGCGCCCAGGCCGCCATCCCCGGGGAGCTGTTTTTT.

The rearrangement links TRBV7-8 to TRBJ2-3, with 9 bases that match TRBD2. Germline V gene data show CDR1 as SGHVS and CDR2 as FQNEAQ. V lost 1 base and J lost 0; bases outside the gene matches: 11. The CDR3 sequence is 19 residues long. For the CDR3, the DNA is TGTGCCAGCAGCTTAGGGGGGGCTAGCGGGAAATGGAGCACAGATACGCAGTATTTT. Protein: CASSLGGASGKWSTDTQYF. Looking up the rest from reference TRBV7-8 and TRBJ2-3 gives the full variable domain: GAGVSQSPRYKVAKRGQDVALRCDPISGHVSLFWYQQALGQGPEFLTYFQNEAQLDKSGLPSDRFFAERPEGSVSTLKIQRTQQEDSAVYLCASSLGGASGKWSTDTQYFGPGTRLTVL.

There are a few counts of this clone. The J gene is TRBJ1-1, the V gene TRBV4-2, with 8 bases that match TRBD1. The germline CDR1 and CDR2 sequences are LGHNA and YNFKEQ. Unmatched junction bases numbered 14, after V lost 0 bases and J lost 8 bases. This CDR3 region has 17 residues. DNA of the CDR3: TGTGCCAGCAGCCAAGACGAGGGAAGGGCAGGGGGCGCAGAAGCTTTCTTT. It codes for CASSQDEGRAGGAEAFF.

The chain recombines TRBV7-2 with TRBJ2-3; 9 bases are a match to TRBD2. V gave up 4 bases and J gave up 4 bases; unmatched junction bases: 9. The germline V gene encodes CDR1 SGHTA and CDR2 FQGNSA. The length of the CDR3 is 16 residues. CDR3 DNA: TGTGCCAGCAGCTCGAGTAGCGGGAGCGGCGCAGATACGCAGTATTTT. Amino acid sequence: CASSSSSGSGADTQYF.

The chain employs TRBV4-2 and TRBJ2-5, with 9 bases aligning to TRBD2. The CDR3 is 17 amino acids. Germline V gives CDR1 LGHNA, CDR2 YNFKEQ. With 1 base clipped from V and 5 bases from J, the junction kept 11 bases outside the gene matches. CDR3 DNA: TGTGCCAGCAGCCAAGTAAGGGCGGGAGGGCCAACTGAGACCCAGTACTTC. Residues: CASSQVRAGGPTETQYF.

This clone was counted only a few times. The genes are TRBV28 and TRBJ1-3; TRBD1 matches at 8 bases. CDR1 MDHEN and CDR2 SYDVKM come from the germline V gene. V lost 5 bases, J lost 5 bases, and 8 bases stayed unmatched. This CDR3 has 15 amino acids. The CDR3, as DNA: TGTGCCAGCAGTCTGGACAGGGCCTTTCGAAACACCATATATTTT. Translation gives CASSLDRAFRNTIYF.

The chain joins TRBV12-5 to TRBJ2-1; TRBD2 matches at 10 bases. The CDR3 covers 16 residues. With V trimmed by 7 bases and J by 6 bases, 12 bases remained unmatched. Germline lookup yields CDR1 LGHNT and CDR2 FRNRAP. The CDR3 coding sequence is TGTGCTAGTGCGTCGAGCGGGAGGGCCTATTTCAATGAGCAGTTCTTC. It specifies CASASSGRAYFNEQFF. The full variable domain, its missing parts supplied by reference TRBV12-5 and TRBJ2-1, is DARVTQTPRHKVTEMGQEVTMRCQPILGHNTVFWYRQTMMQGLELLAYFRNRAPLDDSGMPKDRFSAEMPDATLATLKIQPSEPRDSAVYFCASASSGRAYFNEQFFGPGTRLTVL.

The CDR3 region has the DNA TGCGCCAGCAGCTTCATAGCGGGAGGAGGCAATGAGCAGTTCTTC. The encoded protein is CASSFIAGGGNEQFF. The chain is built from TRBV5-1 and TRBJ2-1; TRBD2 matches 10 bases. CDR3 size: 15 residues. The germline V gene encodes CDR1 SGHRS and CDR2 YFSETQ. V trimming: 2 bases; J trimming: 6 bases; junction bases outside the gene matches: 5.

This clone showed up just once. The V call is TRBV9, the J call TRBJ2-5, with 8 bases matching TRBD2. The ends lost 0 bases at V and 2 bases at J; junction bases unmatched: 12. Looked up from germline, CDR1 is SGDLS and CDR2 is YYNGEE. The CDR3 totals 18 residues. This chain's CDR3 is CASSVEIRSGSEQETQYF. Written as DNA, the CDR3 is TGTGCCAGCAGCGTAGAGATTAGGAGCGGGAGCGAACAAGAGACCCAGTACTTC. Variable domain in full (rest from reference TRBV9 and TRBJ2-5): DSGVTQTPKHLITATGQRVTLRCSPRSGDLSVYWYQQSLDQGLQFLIQYYNGEERAKGNILERFSAQQFPDLHSELNLSSLELGDSALYFCASSVEIRSGSEQETQYFGPGTRLLVL.

V and J are TRBV29-1 and TRBJ2-7; perhaps TRBD1 as D (5 bases). This CDR3 has 12 residues. V lost 4 bases to trimming and J lost 2 bases, with 9 bases between them. Germline V gene sequence: CDR1 SQVTM, CDR2 ANQGSEA. The CDR3 region is CSVGSTAYEQYF. The CDR3 DNA is TGCAGCGTTGGGTCGACAGCCTACGAGCAGTACTTC.

V and J are TRBV9 and TRBJ2-1; tentative D call: TRBD2 (6 bases). Germline assignment: CDR1 SGDLS and CDR2 YYNGEE. The CDR3 length is 14 residues. Deletions cut 4 bases from V and 10 bases from J, with 18 bases between. The CDR3 nucleotides read TGTGCCAGCAGCCCCGAGGTGCGGGAAAGGGAGCAGTTCTTC. This gives the protein CASSPEVREREQFF.

The chain has TRBV6-6 and TRBJ2-7; TRBD1 matches at 7 bases. The CDR3 loop spans 14 amino acids. With 5 bases clipped from V and 7 bases from J, the junction kept 11 bases outside the gene matches. Germline V gene lookup returns CDR1 MNHNY and CDR2 SVGAGI (reference sequence). CDR3 sequence: CASSQGQSGGEQYF. In nucleotides, the CDR3 is TGTGCCAGCAGTCAGGGACAGAGCGGCGGTGAGCAGTACTTC.

The genes are TRBV9 and TRBJ2-1; 8 nucleotides agree with TRBD2. Germline values: CDR1 SGDLS, CDR2 YYNGEE. With V trimmed by 4 bases and J by 3 bases, 6 bases remained unmatched. The CDR3 has 15 residues. CDR3 sequence (DNA): TGTGCCAGCAGCCCAGAGGGGACTAGCTACAATGAGCAGTTCTTC. Translation gives CASSPEGTSYNEQFF.

The chain is built from TRBV11-2 and TRBJ2-1; possible D gene TRBD2, 5 bases. Trimming took 5 bases from V and 2 from J, leaving 13 bases between them. From germline, CDR1 is SGHAT and CDR2 FQNNGV. The CDR3 loop spans 15 amino acids. The CDR3 reads CASSASALAYNEQFF. The DNA for the CDR3 is TGTGCCAGCAGCGCGAGCGCACTAGCCTACAATGAGCAGTTCTTC.

The chain uses TRBV7-3 and TRBJ2-2; 7 nucleotides line up with TRBD2. Unmatched junction bases numbered 11, after V lost 1 base and J lost 3 bases. Per germline, CDR1 SGHTA and CDR2 FQGTGA. CDR3 size: 18 residues. The CDR3 region has the DNA TGTGCCAGCAGCTTAAACTTCGCGGGAGAGGGTCACACCGGGGAGCTGTTTTTT. The encoded protein is CASSLNFAGEGHTGELFF.

The chain has TRBV7-2 and TRBJ2-7, with TRBD1 matching 10 bases. The ends lost 4 bases at V and 4 bases at J; junction bases unmatched: 7. Germline values: CDR1 SGHTA, CDR2 FQGNSA. CDR3 length: 15 residues. CDR3 nucleotide sequence: TGTGCCAGCAGCTCCCGGGGACAGGGGTTATACGAGCAGTACTTC. Its translation: CASSSRGQGLYEQYF.

This clone was counted a single time. The genes are TRBV6-5 and TRBJ2-1, with TRBD2 matching over 10 bases. Germline V CDR1 and CDR2: MNHEY, SVGAGI. V shed 6 bases and J 7 bases; nucleotides not matched to a gene: 6. The CDR3 is made up of 14 amino acids. The CDR3 protein is CASRGLAETNEQFF. The CDR3 DNA follows: TGTGCCAGCAGAGGACTAGCGGAAACGAATGAGCAGTTCTTC.

In its sample, this clone was seen once. The chain couples TRBV5-5 to TRBJ2-2; D perhaps matches TRBD2 (5 bases). V dropped 0 bases and J dropped 1 base, with 7 bases sitting between them. The CDR3 length is 15 residues. In germline, CDR1 is SGHKS, CDR2 YYEKEE (reference sequence). This chain's CDR3 is CASSLGGKNTGELFF. The CDR3 DNA reads TGTGCCAGCAGCTTGGGAGGGAAGAACACCGGGGAGCTGTTTTTT.

J is TRBJ2-3 and V is TRBV7-8; possible D gene TRBD2, 5 bases. Looked up from germline, CDR1 is SGHVS and CDR2 is FQNEAQ. The CDR3 length is 16 residues. V lost 5 bases, J lost 2 bases, and 17 bases lay in between. CDR3 DNA sequence: TGTGCCAGCAGCCCGCTGGGTAGCGTTAACACAGATACGCAGTATTTT. This encodes CASSPLGSVNTDTQYF.

V gene TRBV6-5 combines with J gene TRBJ1-6; TRBD1 matches at 9 bases. The germline CDR1 and CDR2 sequences are MNHEY and SVGAGI. This CDR3 comprises 14 residues. V shed 6 bases and J 9 bases; nucleotides not matched to a gene: 6. CDR3 protein: CASSRGQGGSPLHF. CDR3 in DNA: TGTGCCAGCAGCCGGGGACAGGGAGGTTCACCCCTCCACTTT.

This chain joins TRBV18 and TRBJ2-7; TRBD1 matches 8 bases. Losses at the gene ends were 3 bases for V and 0 bases for J; bases not matched to a gene: 4. The CDR3 runs to 15 residues. CDR1 is KGHSH and CDR2 is LQKENI in the germline V gene. The CDR3 loop is CASSPLGQGSYEQYF. The CDR3 bases are TGTGCCAGCTCACCCCTTGGACAGGGCTCCTACGAGCAGTACTTC.

The chain couples TRBV28 to TRBJ1-5; 9 bases agree with TRBD1. This CDR3 comprises 17 residues. Trimming at V came to 6 bases and at J to 4 bases, leaving 13 bases not matched to a gene. Germline V gives CDR1 MDHEN, CDR2 SYDVKM. The CDR3 DNA follows: TGTGCCAGCAGCCTTCCCGGACAGGGGTCGGGAAATCAGCCCCAGCATTTT. It translates to CASSLPGQGSGNQPQHF. Full variable domain (remainder filled in from reference TRBV28 and TRBJ1-5): DVKVTQSSRYLVKRTGEKVFLECVQDMDHENMFWYRQDPGLGLRLIYFSYDVKMKEKGDIPEGYSVSREKKERFSLILESASTNQTSMYLCASSLPGQGSGNQPQHFGDGTRLSIL.

V usage is TRBV10-2 and J usage is TRBJ2-7, with D unclear. The CDR3 spans 11 residues. CDR1 is WSHSY and CDR2 is SAAADI in the germline V gene. With 4 bases removed from V and 2 bases from J, the gap between germline ends came to 3 bases. The CDR3 DNA is TGCGCCAGCAGTGCGGCCTACGAGCAGTACTTC. Translation: CASSAAYEQYF.

The chain recombines TRBV6-1 with TRBJ2-7; 11 bases align to TRBD2. The CDR3 totals 16 residues. V lost 3 bases and J lost 1; bases outside the gene matches: 5. Germline V lookup: CDR1 MNHNS, CDR2 SASEGT. The CDR3 loop is CASSDRLAGKSYEQYF. The CDR3 DNA is TGTGCCAGCAGTGACAGACTAGCGGGAAAATCCTACGAGCAGTACTTC.

The chain uses TRBV28 and TRBJ2-4; possibly TRBD2 for D (5 bases). This CDR3 contains 16 residues. Germline V CDR1 and CDR2: MDHEN, SYDVKM. V lost 4 bases to trimming and J lost 0 bases, with 13 bases between them. The CDR3 sequence is CASSWRAILAKNIQYF. The CDR3 DNA reads TGTGCCAGCAGTTGGCGGGCTATCCTAGCCAAAAACATTCAGTACTTC.